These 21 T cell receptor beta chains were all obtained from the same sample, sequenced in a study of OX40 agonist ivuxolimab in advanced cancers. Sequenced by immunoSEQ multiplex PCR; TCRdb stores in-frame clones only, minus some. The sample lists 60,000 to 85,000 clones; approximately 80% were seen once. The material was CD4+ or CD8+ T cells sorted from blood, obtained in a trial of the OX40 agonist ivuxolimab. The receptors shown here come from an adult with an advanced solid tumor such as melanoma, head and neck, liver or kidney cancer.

DNA for the CDR3: TGTGCCAGTAGTATACGTCAGATTGATGGGGAGCTGTTTTTT. Its protein is CASSIRQIDGELFF. The V and J genes are TRBV19 and TRBJ2-2; D unresolved. V was shortened by 2 bases and J by 8 bases, with 12 bases between the two germline ends. Germline lookup yields CDR1 LNHDA and CDR2 SQIVND (reference sequence). This CDR3 contains 14 residues.

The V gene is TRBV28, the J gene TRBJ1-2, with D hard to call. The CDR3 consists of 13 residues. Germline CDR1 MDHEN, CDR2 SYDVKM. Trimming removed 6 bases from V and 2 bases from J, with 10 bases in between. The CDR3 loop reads CASSRGQNYGYTF. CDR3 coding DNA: TGTGCCAGCAGCCGCGGCCAGAACTATGGCTACACCTTC.

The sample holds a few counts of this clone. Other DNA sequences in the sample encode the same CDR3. CDR3 nucleotides: TGCAGCGTTCGCACGGAGAGCAATCAGCCCCAGCATTTT. It yields the protein CSVRTESNQPQHF. The rearrangement links TRBV29-1 to TRBJ1-5; D remains unclear. Germline CDR1 is SQVTM and CDR2 is ANQGSEA. This CDR3 comprises 13 residues. V gave up 5 bases and J gave up 1 base, with 9 bases separating them.

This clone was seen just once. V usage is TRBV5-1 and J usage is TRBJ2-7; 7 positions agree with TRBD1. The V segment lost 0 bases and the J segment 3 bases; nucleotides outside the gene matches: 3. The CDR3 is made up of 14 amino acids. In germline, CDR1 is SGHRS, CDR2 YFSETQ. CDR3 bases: TGCGCCAGCAGCTTGGCCGGGACAGACTACGAGCAGTACTTC. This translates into CASSLAGTDYEQYF.

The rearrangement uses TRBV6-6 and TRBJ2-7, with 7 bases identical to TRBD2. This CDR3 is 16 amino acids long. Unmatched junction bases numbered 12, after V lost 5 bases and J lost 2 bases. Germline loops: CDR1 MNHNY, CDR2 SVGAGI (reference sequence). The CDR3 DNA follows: TGTGCCAGCAGTACCCCCTTGGGCGGGAGAACCTACGAGCAGTACTTC. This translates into CASSTPLGGRTYEQYF.

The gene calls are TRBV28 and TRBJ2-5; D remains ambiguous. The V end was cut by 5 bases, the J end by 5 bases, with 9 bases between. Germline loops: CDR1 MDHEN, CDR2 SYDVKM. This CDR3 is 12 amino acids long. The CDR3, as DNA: TGTGCCAGCAGTCCAATGGGGGAGACCCAGTACTTC. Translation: CASSPMGETQYF.

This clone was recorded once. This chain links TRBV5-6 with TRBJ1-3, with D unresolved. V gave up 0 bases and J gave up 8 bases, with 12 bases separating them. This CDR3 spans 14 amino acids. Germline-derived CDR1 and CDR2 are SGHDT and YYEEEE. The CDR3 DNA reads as TGTGCCAGCAGCTTGGTTACCTACCCTTACACCATATATTTT. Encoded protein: CASSLVTYPYTIYF.

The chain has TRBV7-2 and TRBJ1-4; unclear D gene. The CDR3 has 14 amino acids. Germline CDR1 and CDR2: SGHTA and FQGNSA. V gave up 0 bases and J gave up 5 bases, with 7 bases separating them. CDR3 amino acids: CASSLAFGNEKLFF. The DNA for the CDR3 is TGTGCCAGCAGCTTAGCTTTCGGGAATGAAAAACTGTTTTTT.

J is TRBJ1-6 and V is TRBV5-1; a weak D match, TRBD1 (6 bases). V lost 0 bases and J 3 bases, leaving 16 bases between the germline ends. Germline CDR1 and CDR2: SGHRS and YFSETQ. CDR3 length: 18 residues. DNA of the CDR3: TGCGCCAGCAGCTTGGGGCGGACAGCCAGGTACTATAATTCACCCCTCCACTTT. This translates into CASSLGRTARYYNSPLHF.

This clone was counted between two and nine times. The CDR3 region has the DNA TGTGCCAGCAGCCAAGAATGGGCCAGCGGGGGGGAAGATACGCAGTATTTT. Amino acid sequence: CASSQEWASGGEDTQYF. The chain uses TRBV4-2 and TRBJ2-3; 10 bases align to TRBD2. Trimming at V came to 0 bases and at J to 5 bases, leaving 8 bases not matched to a gene. This CDR3 region has 17 residues. Germline V gene lookup returns CDR1 LGHNA and CDR2 YNFKEQ.

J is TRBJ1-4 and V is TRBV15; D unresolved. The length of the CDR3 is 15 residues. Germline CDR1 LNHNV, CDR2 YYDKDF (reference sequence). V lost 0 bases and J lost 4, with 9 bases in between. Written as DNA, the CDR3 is TGTGCCACCAGCAGAGATCGACACTATAATGAAAAACTGTTTTTT. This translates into CATSRDRHYNEKLFF.

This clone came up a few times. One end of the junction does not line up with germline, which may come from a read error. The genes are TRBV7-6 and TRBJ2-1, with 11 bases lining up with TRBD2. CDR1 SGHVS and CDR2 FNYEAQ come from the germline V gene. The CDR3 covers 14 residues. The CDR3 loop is CASSLAGGYNEQFF. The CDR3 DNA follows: TGTGCCAGCAGCCTAGCGGGGGGATACAATGAGCAGTTCTTC.

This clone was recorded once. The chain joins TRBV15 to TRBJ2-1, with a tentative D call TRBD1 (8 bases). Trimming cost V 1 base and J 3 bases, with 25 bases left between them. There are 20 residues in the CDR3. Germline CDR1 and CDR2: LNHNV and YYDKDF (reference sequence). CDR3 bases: TGTGCCACCAGCAGAGCGGGAGGCGGGACAGGTACGTGGAACTACAATGAGCAGTTCTTC. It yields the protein CATSRAGGGTGTWNYNEQFF. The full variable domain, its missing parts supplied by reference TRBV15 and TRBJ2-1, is DAMVIQNPRYQVTQFGKPVTLSCSQTLNHNVMYWYQQKSSQAPKLLFHYYDKDFNNEADTPDNFQSRRPNTSFCFLDIRSPGLGDTAMYLCATSRAGGGTGTWNYNEQFFGPGTRLTVL.

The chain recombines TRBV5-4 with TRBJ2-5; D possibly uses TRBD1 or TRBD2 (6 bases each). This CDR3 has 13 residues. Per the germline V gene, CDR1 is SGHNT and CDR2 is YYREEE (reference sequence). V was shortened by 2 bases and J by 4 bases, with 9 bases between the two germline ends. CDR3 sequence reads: CASSFGGGETQYF. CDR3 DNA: TGTGCCAGCAGCTTTGGAGGGGGAGAGACCCAGTACTTC.

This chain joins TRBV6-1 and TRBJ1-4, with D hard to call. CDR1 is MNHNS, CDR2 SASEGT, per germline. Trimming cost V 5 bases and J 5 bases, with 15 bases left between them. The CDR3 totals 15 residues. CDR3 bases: TGTGCCAGCAGTTTACAATTACAGTCGAATGAAAAACTGTTTTTT. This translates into CASSLQLQSNEKLFF.

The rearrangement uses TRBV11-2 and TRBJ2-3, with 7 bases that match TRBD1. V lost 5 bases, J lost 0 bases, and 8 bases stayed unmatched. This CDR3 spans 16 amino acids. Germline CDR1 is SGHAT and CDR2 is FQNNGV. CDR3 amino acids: CASSPRQGGSTDTQYF. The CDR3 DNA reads TGTGCCAGCAGCCCCAGACAGGGTGGTAGCACAGATACGCAGTATTTT.

CDR3 DNA sequence: TGTGCCTGGAGTACAGGTGCAACTAATGAAAAACTGTTTTTT. Amino acid sequence: CAWSTGATNEKLFF. The rearrangement uses TRBV30 and TRBJ1-4; possibly TRBD1 for D (5 bases). Trimming took 2 bases from V and 0 from J, leaving 7 bases between them. The CDR3 runs 14 residues. Germline V lookup: CDR1 GTSNPN, CDR2 SVGIG (reference sequence).

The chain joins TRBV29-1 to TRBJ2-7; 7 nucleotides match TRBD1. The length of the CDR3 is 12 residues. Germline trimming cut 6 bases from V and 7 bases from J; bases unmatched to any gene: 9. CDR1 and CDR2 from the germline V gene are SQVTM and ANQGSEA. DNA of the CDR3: TGCAGCGTGAGACAGGGAGTGGGTGAGCAGTACTTC. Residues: CSVRQGVGEQYF.

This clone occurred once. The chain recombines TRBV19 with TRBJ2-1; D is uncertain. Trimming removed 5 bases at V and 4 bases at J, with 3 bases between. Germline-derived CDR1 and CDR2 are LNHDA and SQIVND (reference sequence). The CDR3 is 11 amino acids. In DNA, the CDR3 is TGTGCCAGTAGTGAGTACAATGAGCAGTTCTTC. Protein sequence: CASSEYNEQFF. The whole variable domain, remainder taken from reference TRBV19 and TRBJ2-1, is DGGITQSPKYLFRKEGQNVTLSCEQNLNHDAMYWYRQDPGQGLRLIYYSQIVNDFQKGDIAEGYSVSREKKESFPLTVTSAQKNPTAFYLCASSEYNEQFFGPGTRLTVL.

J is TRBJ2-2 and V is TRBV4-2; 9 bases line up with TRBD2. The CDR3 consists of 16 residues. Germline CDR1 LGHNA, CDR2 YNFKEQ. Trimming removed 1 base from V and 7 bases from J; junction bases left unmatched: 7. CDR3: CASSQVERGAVGELFF. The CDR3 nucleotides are TGTGCCAGCAGCCAAGTCGAGCGGGGGGCGGTCGGGGAGCTGTTTTTT.

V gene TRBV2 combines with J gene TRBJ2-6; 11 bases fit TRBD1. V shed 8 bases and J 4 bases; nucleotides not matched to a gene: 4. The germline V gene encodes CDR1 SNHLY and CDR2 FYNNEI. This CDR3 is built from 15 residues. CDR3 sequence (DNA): TGTGCCAGCCGGGACAGGGGGACCGGGGCCAACGTCCTGACTTTC. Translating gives CASRDRGTGANVLTF. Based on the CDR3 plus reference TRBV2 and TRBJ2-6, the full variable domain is EPEVTQTPSHQVTQMGQEVILRCVPISNHLYFYWYRQILGQKVEFLVSFYNNEISEKSEIFDDQFSVERPDGSNFTLKIRSTKLEDSAMYFCASRDRGTGANVLTFGAGSRLTVL.